This TCR beta chain is from a study of regulatory T cells in long-lasting Graves disease. Described time point: newly diagnosed GD, antithyroid drugs for less than 3 months. The TCR library was made from RNA extracted from PBMCs. This clonotype was observed many times. Trimming removed 7 bases at V and 0 bases at J, with 16 bases between. Germline loops: CDR1 MNHEY, CDR2 SMNVEV (reference sequence). The CDR3 spans 15 residues. CDR3 regions were amplified by Arm-PCR using iRepertoire HTBI primers to build TCR beta libraries. Each CDR3 protein is one row after TCRdb ran MiXCR on the multiplex PCR reads. The profile shows 450,000 to 600,000 distinct CDR3 sequences, roughly 13% of them singletons. The data were also submitted as part of a second study, on T cells in Graves' hyperthyroidism and ophthalmopathy.

The V and J genes are TRBV27 and TRBJ2-7, with D tentatively TRBD2 (5 bases). This TCR was recovered from a man younger than 45 with Graves disease. Sequencing used peripheral blood mononuclear cells (PBMCs), obtained at new diagnosis, from a patient treated with antithyroid drugs. DNA for the CDR3: TGTGCCAGCACCTTCGCATCCGGGATCTCCTACGAGCAGTACTTC. This sequence encodes CASTFASGISYEQYF.